These 24 T cell receptor beta chains were all obtained from the same sample, sequenced in a study of blood T cell repertoires in COVID-19. The protocol was immunoSEQ multiplex PCR, while the TCRdb copy is restricted to in-frame clones and leaves out a portion. The sample contains 250,000 to 350,000 clones, 90% of which appear only once. The sample taken for sequencing was peripheral blood. All receptors derive from a woman in her twenties or thirties with COVID-19, enrolled during active disease.

The chain uses TRBV5-3 and TRBJ2-2; 7 nucleotides line up with TRBD2. TRBV5-3 is recorded as an ORF, its role being uncertain. CDR3 size: 18 residues. J was trimmed by 1 base and V by 4 bases; bases with no gene match: 13. This CDR3 reads CARSLNGTIRLNTGELFF. CDR3 nucleotide sequence: TGTGCCAGAAGCCTTAACGGGACTATACGATTGAACACCGGGGAGCTGTTTTTT.

This clone showed up just once. V gene TRBV24-1 combines with J gene TRBJ1-1, with D possibly being TRBD1 (6 bases). Germline lookup yields CDR1 KGHDR and CDR2 SFDVKD. The V and J ends lost 3 bases and 1 base respectively, with 11 bases between them. CDR3 size: 15 residues. The CDR3 nucleotides read TGTGCCACCAGTGATAACCTAGGGGGGAACACTGAAGCTTTCTTT. Translation gives CATSDNLGGNTEAFF.

This clone is a singleton in its sample. This rearrangement joins TRBV30 to TRBJ2-1; the match to TRBD2 covers 12 bases. The CDR3 has 15 amino acids. The V and J ends lost 2 bases and 11 bases, in that order; junction bases with no gene match: 10. Germline assignment: CDR1 GTSNPN and CDR2 SVGIG (reference sequence). The CDR3 DNA reads TGTGCCTGGAGTTCCCGGACTAGCGGGGCCGCCAAGCAGTTCTTC. This gives the protein CAWSSRTSGAAKQFF.

The chain recombines TRBV19 with TRBJ2-1; D is perhaps TRBD2 (6 bases). Germline CDR1 reads LNHDA; CDR2 reads SQIVND (reference sequence). Trimming removed 8 bases from V and 3 bases from J, with 8 bases in between. The CDR3 is made up of 12 amino acids. In nucleotides, the CDR3 is TGTGCCAGTGCGGGATACTACAATGAGCAGTTCTTC. It translates to CASAGYYNEQFF.

The chain recombines TRBV19 with TRBJ1-6; TRBD1 matches at 7 bases. CDR1 LNHDA and CDR2 SQIVND come from the germline V gene (reference sequence). V gave up 3 bases and J gave up 9 bases; unmatched junction bases: 5. The CDR3 is 14 residues long. This CDR3 reads CASSIEGASSPLHF. CDR3 nucleotides: TGTGCCAGTAGTATCGAGGGGGCAAGTTCACCCCTCCACTTT.

The rearrangement links TRBV7-8 to TRBJ1-3; D is possibly TRBD1 (5 bases). Looked up from germline, CDR1 is SGHVS and CDR2 is FQNEAQ. CDR3 length: 15 residues. The germline V and J ends were trimmed by 5 bases and 13 bases, with 24 bases remaining between them. CDR3 DNA: TGTGCCAGCAGCCGCCAATCAGGCGGGGCAGAATCAATATATTTT. Translation gives CASSRQSGGAESIYF.

The V call is TRBV5-1, the J call TRBJ1-5, with D unclear. V lost 0 bases, J lost 1 base, and 11 bases lay in between. Germline CDR1 reads SGHRS; CDR2 reads YFSETQ. This CDR3 contains 16 residues. CDR3 sequence reads: CASSLEGSGSNQPQHF. As DNA, the CDR3 is TGCGCCAGCAGCTTGGAGGGTTCGGGGAGCAATCAGCCCCAGCATTTT.

The chain joins TRBV3-1 (or the pseudogene TRBV3-2) to TRBJ2-7; unclear D gene. CDR1 and CDR2 (germline): LGHDT, YNNKEL (reference sequence). This CDR3 comprises 13 residues. V was cut by 1 base and J by 2 bases, with 6 bases left in between. DNA of the CDR3: TGTGCCAGCAGCCAAGCCGCGGCCTACGAGCAGTACTTC. This codes for CASSQAAAYEQYF.

This chain's CDR3 is CASSPPTGGFLNEQFF. The CDR3 DNA is TGTGCCAGCTCACCACCGACAGGGGGCTTCCTCAATGAGCAGTTCTTC. V gene TRBV18 combines with J gene TRBJ2-1; 10 bases are a match to TRBD1. The V gene end was trimmed by 0 bases and the J gene end by 6 bases; junction bases not matched to a gene: 5. The CDR3 spans 16 residues. Germline V CDR1 and CDR2: KGHSH, LQKENI.

This sequence joins TRBV15 and TRBJ2-5; D is possibly TRBD2 (6 bases). This CDR3 is built from 17 residues. V dropped 0 bases and J dropped 5 bases, with 19 bases sitting between them. The germline gives CDR1 LNHNV, CDR2 YYDKDF (reference sequence). Here the CDR3 DNA reads TGTGCCACCAGCAGAGATGGCACCGGGGGATCCGGGGAGACCCAGTACTTC. Translation: CATSRDGTGGSGETQYF.

This clone was counted between two and nine times. Other nucleotide sequences from this sample produce the same CDR3. The chain uses TRBV5-1 and TRBJ1-4; tentatively, D is TRBD1 (6 bases). The CDR3 length is 15 residues. The V gene's germline CDR1 is SGHRS and CDR2 YFSETQ. The V gene lost 3 bases and the J gene lost 0 bases, with 9 bases spanning the gap. CDR3 sequence (DNA): TGCGCCAGCAGCTCGGGACAACCAACTAATGAAAAACTGTTTTTT. This sequence encodes CASSSGQPTNEKLFF.

The chain is built from TRBV29-1 and TRBJ2-2; a weak D match, TRBD1 (6 bases). Per germline, CDR1 SQVTM and CDR2 ANQGSEA. The CDR3 length is 15 residues. Between the trimmed V and J ends, which lost 8 bases and 0 bases, there was a span of 16 bases. The CDR3 here is CSTPKGGSNTGELFF. CDR3 nucleotides: TGCAGCACCCCGAAAGGGGGATCGAACACCGGGGAGCTGTTTTTT.

This chain connects TRBV28 to TRBJ1-2; tentative D call: TRBD1 (5 bases). The CDR3 is made up of 12 amino acids. The V gene's germline CDR1 is MDHEN and CDR2 SYDVKM. V was cut by 4 bases and J by 2 bases, with 5 bases left in between. DNA of the CDR3: TGTGCCAGCAGTTACAGGAACTATGGCTACACCTTC. It is translated as CASSYRNYGYTF.

The rearrangement joins TRBV11-2 to TRBJ2-1; 10 bases are shared with TRBD2. Unmatched junction bases numbered 3, after V lost 0 bases and J lost 7 bases. CDR3 length equals 15 residues. Germline V gene lookup returns CDR1 SGHAT and CDR2 FQNNGV. In nucleotides, the CDR3 is TGTGCCAGCAGCTTAGATCTAGCGGGAGAGAATGAGCAGTTCTTC. Amino acids: CASSLDLAGENEQFF.

The rearrangement uses TRBV11-2 and TRBJ1-2; D is unclear. Germline CDR1 is SGHAT and CDR2 is FQNNGV. CDR3 length: 16 amino acids. V was cut by 0 bases and J by 0 bases, with 11 bases left in between. The CDR3 loop is CASSLDREGPNYGYTF. Here the CDR3 DNA reads TGTGCCAGCAGCTTAGATAGAGAGGGCCCTAACTATGGCTACACCTTC.

The sample holds one count of this clone. The J gene is TRBJ1-3, the V gene TRBV30; TRBD1 might be the D (5 bases). Germline V lookup: CDR1 GTSNPN, CDR2 SVGIG (reference sequence). This CDR3 region has 14 residues. V was clipped by 5 bases and J by 0 bases, with 11 bases between them. The CDR3 here is CAWSTDISGNTIYF. CDR3 DNA sequence: TGTGCCTGGTCGACAGACATCTCTGGAAACACCATATATTTT.

The chain links TRBV7-9 to TRBJ2-6; 7 bases are a match to TRBD1. CDR1 is SEHNR and CDR2 is FQNEAQ in the germline V gene (reference sequence). The V and J ends lost 6 bases and 2 bases, in that order; junction bases with no gene match: 4. CDR3 length: 15 residues. The CDR3 DNA reads TGTGCCAGCAGTTACGGGACAGCTGGGGCCAACGTCCTGACTTTC. Translation gives CASSYGTAGANVLTF.

The gene calls are TRBV29-1 and TRBJ2-7, with 13 bases fitting TRBD2. The CDR3 has 13 residues. The ends lost 8 bases at V and 0 bases at J; junction bases unmatched: 1. Germline loops: CDR1 SQVTM, CDR2 ANQGSEA. CDR3 DNA: TGCAGCACTAGCGGGAGGGACTCCTACGAGCAGTACTTC. Its translation: CSTSGRDSYEQYF.

The chain carries TRBV6-6 and TRBJ1-6; 7 nucleotides align to TRBD1. V shed 5 bases and J 5 bases; nucleotides not matched to a gene: 3. CDR1 is MNHNY and CDR2 is SVGAGI in the germline V gene (reference sequence). The CDR3 is 14 residues long. CDR3 in DNA: TGTGCCAGCAGTCAGGGACAGAATAATTCACCCCTCCACTTT. It codes for CASSQGQNNSPLHF.

As concerns this clone: At the DNA level, this CDR3 is encoded by other sequences in the same sample as well. The chain joins TRBV19 to TRBJ1-5; the D is unclear. Germline CDR1 and CDR2: LNHDA and SQIVND (reference sequence). The CDR3 consists of 12 residues. The germline V and J ends were trimmed by 0 bases and 7 bases, with 4 bases remaining between them. The chain's CDR3 is CASSIDLQPQHF. CDR3 DNA: TGTGCCAGTAGTATAGATCTCCAGCCCCAGCATTTT.

As to this clone: The same CDR3 arises from other DNA sequences in this sample as well. The rearrangement uses TRBV9 and TRBJ1-2; 11 nucleotides line up with TRBD1. CDR1 SGDLS and CDR2 YYNGEE come from the germline V gene. The CDR3 runs to 15 residues. The V gene end was trimmed by 0 bases and the J gene end by 4 bases; junction bases not matched to a gene: 2. The chain's CDR3 is CASSVEGQGGYGYTF. The CDR3 DNA sequence: TGTGCCAGCAGCGTAGAGGGACAGGGGGGCTATGGCTACACCTTC.

The count of this clone is one. The gene calls are TRBV30 and TRBJ2-1; 9 positions agree with TRBD2. V was pared by 1 base and J by 5 bases, with 6 bases of the junction left unmatched. The CDR3 is made up of 15 amino acids. CDR1 is GTSNPN, CDR2 SVGIG, per germline (reference sequence). CDR3 nucleotide sequence: TGTGCCTGGAGTGGCGGACTAGCGTTTGACAATGAGCAGTTCTTC. This encodes CAWSGGLAFDNEQFF.

This clone was seen a single time. The chain has TRBV6-6 and TRBJ1-5; TRBD1 agrees at 7 bases. CDR1 is MNHNY, CDR2 SVGAGI, per germline (reference sequence). This CDR3 contains 14 residues. J was trimmed by 5 bases and V by 6 bases; bases with no gene match: 7. The CDR3 here is CASRGQGDHQPQHF. The CDR3 coding sequence is TGTGCCAGCAGGGGTCAGGGGGATCATCAGCCCCAGCATTTT.

This clone was recorded only once. The CDR3 DNA sequence: TGTGCCAGCAGTTTAAGTAGCAATGAGCAGTTCTTC. Translating it yields CASSLSSNEQFF. V is TRBV12-3 or TRBV12-4 and J is TRBJ2-1; D is ambiguous. The V end lost 2 bases, the J end lost 6 bases, and 5 bases lay between the germline ends. This CDR3 region has 12 residues.